This T cell receptor (beta chain) was sequenced for a study of cytomegalovirus exposure and HLA in healthy donors. Study-wide background: Researchers previously reported finding fewer than 140 million unique TCR beta sequences from approximately 200 million T cells.

V was pared by 4 bases and J by 4 bases, with 13 bases of the junction left unmatched. The germline CDR1 and CDR2 sequences are SGHTS and YDEGEE. The CDR3 is 16 amino acids. Amplification used 60 Vbeta primers and 13 Jbeta primers. The repertoire was sequenced with immunoSEQ multiplex PCR; TCRdb's copy has only in-frame clones and lacks some. The sample holds 150,000 to 200,000 clones, approximately 67% seen once. Study-level findings and limits: TCR association rates varied by HLA locus in a later analysis, with DRB1 highest and HLA-C lowest. In a later analysis, the majority of CMV-associated beta chains seemingly showed HLA restriction.

Turning to this clone: Its antigen is not identified.

The genes are TRBV5-8 and TRBJ2-5, with 7 bases that match TRBD1. Sequencing was done on a sample of PBMCs. This TCR derives from a woman under 30 in good health and CMV-seropositive. CDR3 nucleotide sequence: TGTGCCAGCAGCAGGGGAACAGGGGTAAATCGAGAGACCCAGTACTTC. Its protein is CASSRGTGVNRETQYF.